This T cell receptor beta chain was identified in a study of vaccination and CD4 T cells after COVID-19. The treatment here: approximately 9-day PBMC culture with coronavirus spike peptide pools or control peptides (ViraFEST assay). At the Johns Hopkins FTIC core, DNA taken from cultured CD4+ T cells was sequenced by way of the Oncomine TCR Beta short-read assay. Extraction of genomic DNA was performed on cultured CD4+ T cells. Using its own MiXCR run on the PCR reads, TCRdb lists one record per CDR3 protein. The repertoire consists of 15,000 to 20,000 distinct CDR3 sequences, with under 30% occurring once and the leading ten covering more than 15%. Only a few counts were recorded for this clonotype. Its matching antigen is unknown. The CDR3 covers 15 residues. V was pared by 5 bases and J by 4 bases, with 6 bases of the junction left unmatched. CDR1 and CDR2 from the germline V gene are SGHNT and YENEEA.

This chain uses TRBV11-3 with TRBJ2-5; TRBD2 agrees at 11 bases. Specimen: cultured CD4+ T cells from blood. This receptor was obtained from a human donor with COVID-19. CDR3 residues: CASSGRLAGSETQYF. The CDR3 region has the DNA TGTGCCAGCAGCGGGAGACTAGCGGGGTCAGAGACCCAGTACTTC.